This T cell receptor (beta chain) was identified in a study of regulatory T cells in long-lasting Graves disease. Study information: For a period under 3 months, newly diagnosed Graves' patients had taken antithyroid drugs. Overall study results and limits: Patients with persistent Graves' had lower TCR diversity than newly diagnosed patients. Among samples with persistent disease, TRBV28, TRBJ1-2 and TRBJ2-5 were favored.

CDR1 and CDR2 (germline): GTSNPN, SVGIG (reference sequence). V trimming: 6 bases; J trimming: 5 bases; junction bases outside the gene matches: 10. CDR3 size: 14 residues. Time point in this sample: newly diagnosed GD, antithyroid drugs for less than 3 months. PBMC RNA served as the TCR library source. An endocrinology unit in Xi'an, China, supplied the patients. This clonotype was counted ten times or more. No antigen is known for it. Researchers made TCR beta libraries by using iRepertoire HTBI primers and running Arm-PCR on CDR3 regions. One entry per CDR3 protein results from TCRdb running MiXCR on the multiplex PCR reads. The sample holds 580,000 or so distinct CDR3 sequences; approximately 16% are singletons and the top ten take more than 10%. The sample was also reused in another study, on T cells in Graves' hyperthyroidism and ophthalmopathy.

The material sequenced was peripheral blood mononuclear cells (PBMCs), taken at new diagnosis, from a patient treated with antithyroid drugs. V gene TRBV30 combines with J gene TRBJ1-2; 9 positions agree with TRBD1. This TCR came from a man between 18 and 29 years old with Graves disease. Here the CDR3 reads CACYSGQGEYGYTF. In nucleotides, the CDR3 is TGTGCCTGCTATTCGGGACAGGGAGAGTATGGCTACACCTTC.